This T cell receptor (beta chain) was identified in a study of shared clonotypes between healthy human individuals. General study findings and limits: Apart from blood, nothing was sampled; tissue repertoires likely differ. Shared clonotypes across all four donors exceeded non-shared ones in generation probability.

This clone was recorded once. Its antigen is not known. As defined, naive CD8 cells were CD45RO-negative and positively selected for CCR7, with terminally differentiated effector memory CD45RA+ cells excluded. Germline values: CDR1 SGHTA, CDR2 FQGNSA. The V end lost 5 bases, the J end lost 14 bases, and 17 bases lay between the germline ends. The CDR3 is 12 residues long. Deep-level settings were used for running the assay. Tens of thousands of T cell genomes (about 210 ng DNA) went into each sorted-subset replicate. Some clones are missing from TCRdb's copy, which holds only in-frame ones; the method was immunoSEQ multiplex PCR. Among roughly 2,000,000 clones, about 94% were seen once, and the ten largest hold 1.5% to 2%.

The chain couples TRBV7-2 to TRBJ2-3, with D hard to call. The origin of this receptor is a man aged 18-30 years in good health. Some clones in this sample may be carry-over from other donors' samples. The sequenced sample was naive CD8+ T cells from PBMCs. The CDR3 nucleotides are TGTGCCAGCAGCCCTCGAGCCGGGTTTTGGTATTTT. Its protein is CASSPRAGFWYF.